The 9 T cell receptor beta chains listed next were all sequenced from one sample in a study of blood T cell repertoires in COVID-19. Only in-frame clones appear in the TCRdb table, and some are missing; sequencing was by immunoSEQ multiplex PCR. There are a few hundred thousand clones in the sample; 70% to 85% occur only once, and about 1.4% lies in the top ten. Sequenced: peripheral blood. Receptors originate from a woman in her forties who had recovered from COVID-19.

This clone was seen a few times. The rearrangement links TRBV7-3 to TRBJ1-1; D ambiguous. In germline, CDR1 is SGHTA, CDR2 FQGTGA. This CDR3 comprises 14 residues. Trimming left V 5 bases short and J 5 bases short, with 15 bases between. CDR3 in amino acids: CASSPRGSGTEAFF. The CDR3, as DNA: TGTGCCAGCAGCCCCCGAGGGTCTGGGACTGAAGCTTTCTTT.

V usage is TRBV2 and J usage is TRBJ1-5; tentative D call: TRBD1 (5 bases). This CDR3 is built from 15 residues. CDR1 and CDR2 (germline): SNHLY, FYNNEI. Trimming took off 0 bases at V and 7 bases at J, with 13 bases between the two ends. The CDR3 region is CASSEAWAGIQPQHF. The CDR3 DNA follows: TGTGCCAGCAGTGAAGCGTGGGCAGGGATCCAGCCCCAGCATTTT.

This clone was seen a single time. The chain links TRBV7-2 to TRBJ1-4; 7 nucleotides line up with TRBD1. J gave up 0 bases and V 5 bases, and 6 bases lay outside the gene matches. Germline V gives CDR1 SGHTA, CDR2 FQGNSA. This CDR3 region has 16 residues. The CDR3, as DNA: TGTGCCAGCAGCCGCGTCACAGGGGCAACTAATGAAAAACTGTTTTTT. As protein: CASSRVTGATNEKLFF.

This chain joins TRBV5-1 and TRBJ1-4; 8 bases are shared with TRBD1. The CDR3 covers 16 residues. Germline values: CDR1 SGHRS, CDR2 YFSETQ. V gave up 4 bases and J gave up 6 bases; unmatched junction bases: 11. CDR3 sequence (DNA): TGCGCCAGCAGCCTGGGGATTGGACAGGGCTATGAAAAACTGTTTTTT. Amino acids: CASSLGIGQGYEKLFF.

V and J are TRBV5-1 and TRBJ1-1; TRBD1 might be the D (6 bases). The CDR3 totals 16 residues. In germline, CDR1 is SGHRS, CDR2 YFSETQ. V was cut by 3 bases and J by 1 base, with 16 bases left in between. CDR3 DNA sequence: TGCGCCAGCAGCTATGCACCGGGACACAAGAACACTGAAGCTTTCTTT. Amino acids: CASSYAPGHKNTEAFF.

Worth noting for this clone: At the DNA level, this CDR3 is encoded by other sequences in the same sample as well. CDR3: CASSPGQEYTDTQYF. CDR3 DNA sequence: TGCGCCAGCAGCCCCGGACAGGAGTACACAGATACGCAGTATTTT. J is TRBJ2-3 and V is TRBV5-1, with 7 nucleotides matching TRBD1. From germline, CDR1 is SGHRS and CDR2 YFSETQ. The trim removed 4 bases at V and 2 bases at J, leaving 7 bases unmatched. This CDR3 has 15 amino acids.

The V and J genes are TRBV4-2 and TRBJ2-1; TRBD1 aligns across 10 bases. V shed 0 bases and J 4 bases; nucleotides not matched to a gene: 9. The CDR3 consists of 18 residues. CDR1 and CDR2 (germline): LGHNA, YNFKEQ. The CDR3 DNA follows: TGTGCCAGCAGCCAAGATCTAGTCCGGGACAGGGGATACAATGAGCAGTTCTTC. It translates to CASSQDLVRDRGYNEQFF.

This sequence joins TRBV11-3 and TRBJ2-7; the match to TRBD1 covers 9 bases. The CDR3 is 16 residues long. The V gene's germline CDR1 is SGHNT and CDR2 YENEEA. The junction had 10 bases not matched to a gene; V was cut back by 1 base and J by 6 bases. The CDR3 DNA is TGTGCCAGCAGCTTAGTAGTGGGACAGGGTTTACTCGAGCAGTACTTC. It yields the protein CASSLVVGQGLLEQYF.

This chain connects TRBV14 to TRBJ1-1, with no clear D. V was cut by 2 bases and J by 2 bases, with 12 bases left in between. The CDR3 is 15 residues long. Germline values: CDR1 SGHDN, CDR2 FVKESK. The CDR3 nucleotides are TGTGCCAGCAGCCAACGTGGGCTTCCAAACACTGAAGCTTTCTTT. Translating gives CASSQRGLPNTEAFF.